Below, 2 T cell receptor beta chains from the same sample are listed, as sequenced in a study of cytomegalovirus exposure and HLA in healthy donors. This PCR relied on a set of 60 Vbeta primers and 13 Jbeta primers. Clones were sequenced by immunoSEQ multiplex PCR, and TCRdb holds only the in-frame ones, with some missing. This repertoire shows fewer than 110,000 clones, about 71% found once; its top ten account for more than 3%. What was sequenced was PBMCs. Receptor source: a woman in her forties or fifties in good health and CMV-seronegative.

The chain carries TRBV28 and TRBJ2-7, with a tentative D call TRBD1 (6 bases). Germline CDR1 and CDR2: MDHEN and SYDVKM. There are 13 residues in the CDR3. V shed 4 bases and J shed 12 bases, with 19 bases lying between them. The CDR3 loop reads CASSWGTRQAAYF. The CDR3 DNA reads as TGTGCCAGCAGTTGGGGAACCCGACAGGCAGCGTACTTC.

This clone was seen a single time. The chain carries TRBV14 and TRBJ2-1, with 8 bases lining up with TRBD2. Germline CDR1 reads SGHDN; CDR2 reads FVKESK. Trimming took 2 bases from V and 2 from J; bases not matched to a gene: 14. This CDR3 is 19 amino acids long. CDR3 residues: CASSQYERENTHTYNEQFF. As DNA, the CDR3 is TGTGCCAGCAGCCAATACGAGCGGGAGAACACCCACACCTACAATGAGCAGTTCTTC.